This passage covers 2 T cell receptor beta chains from one sample sequenced in a study of cytomegalovirus exposure and HLA in healthy donors. The PCR was carried out with 60 Vbeta primers and 13 Jbeta primers. Method: immunoSEQ multiplex PCR; TCRdb's copy keeps in-frame clones and lacks some. Of some 190,000 clones in the sample, 76% were seen once. Sequenced: PBMCs. These receptors came from a man between 18 and 35 years old in good health and CMV-seronegative.

The rearrangement uses TRBV7-9 and TRBJ2-2; 8 bases match TRBD1. The trim removed 4 bases at V and 10 bases at J, leaving 11 bases unmatched. There are 15 residues in the CDR3. Looked up from germline, CDR1 is SEHNR and CDR2 is FQNEAQ (reference sequence). The CDR3 here is CASSSDRTGKVELFF. CDR3 DNA sequence: TGTGCCAGCAGCTCGGACCGGACAGGGAAGGTGGAGCTGTTTTTT.

The chain carries TRBV12-5 and TRBJ1-1; 7 positions match TRBD1. The CDR3 has 14 residues. Germline V CDR1 and CDR2: LGHNT, FRNRAP. With V trimmed by 5 bases and J by 3 bases, 6 bases remained unmatched. CDR3 in DNA: TGTGCTAGTGGTCGCACAGGGGTCGACACTGAAGCTTTCTTT. Protein product: CASGRTGVDTEAFF.